This entry lists 26 T cell receptor beta chains sequenced from one sample in a study of T cell repertoires in cytomegalovirus infection. These receptors have no known antigen. Via MiXCR, TCRdb re-called the reads, giving one row per CDR3 protein. The sample lists approximately 730,000 distinct CDR3 sequences; roughly a third were seen once. This specimen was cultured PBMCs, taken from culture after CMV antigen stimulation. The source is a human donor in good health (CMV status not recorded). Some clones in this sample may be carry-over from other donors' samples.

Regarding this clonotype: This sequence may be a read error, since a much larger clone differs from it by one base. V and J are TRBV7-2 and TRBJ1-1; D possibly corresponds to TRBD1 (5 bases). Germline V CDR1 and CDR2: SGHTA, FQGNSA. The CDR3 spans 15 residues. In DNA, the CDR3 is TGTGCCAGCAGCTTAAAGATGAGGTCAGGGACTGGAGCTTTCTTT. It yields the protein CASSLKMRSGTGAFF. The full variable domain, in which reference TRBV7-2 and TRBJ1-1 provide the parts outside the CDR3, is GAGVSQSPSNKVTEKGKDVELRCDPISGHTALYWYRQSLGQGLEFLIYFQGNSAPDKSGLPSDRFSAERTGGSVSTLTIQRTQQEDSAVYLCASSLKMRSGTGAFFGQGTRLTVV.

The V and J genes are TRBV6-1 and TRBJ1-1; D call uncertain. This CDR3 spans 13 amino acids. V lost 6 bases and J lost 5, with 13 bases in between. Germline CDR1 reads MNHNS; CDR2 reads SASEGT. The CDR3 sequence: CASRMALGTEAFF. CDR3 in DNA: TGTGCCAGCAGAATGGCCCTGGGGACTGAAGCTTTCTTT.

The chain has TRBV7-2 and TRBJ2-2; D is perhaps TRBD1 (7 bases). The CDR3 runs 15 residues. The germline V and J ends were trimmed by 10 bases and 5 bases, with 20 bases remaining between them. CDR1 is SGHTA, CDR2 FQGNSA, per germline. Written as DNA, the CDR3 is TGTGCCAACAGAGTGAGGCAGGGGGGAACCGGGGAGCTGTTTTTT. Encoded protein: CANRVRQGGTGELFF.

This chain joins TRBV7-2 and TRBJ2-3; D perhaps matches TRBD1 (6 bases). The V gene lost 5 bases and the J gene lost 6 bases, with 15 bases spanning the gap. The CDR3 contains 14 residues. CDR1 is SGHTA, CDR2 FQGNSA, per germline. In DNA, the CDR3 is TGTGCCAGCAGCCCAGACAGGACGGCGGATACGCAGTATTTT. This codes for CASSPDRTADTQYF.

This rearrangement joins TRBV10-2 to TRBJ1-4; 8 nucleotides align to TRBD1. CDR3 length: 14 residues. Losses at the gene ends were 2 bases for V and 8 bases for J; bases not matched to a gene: 4. In germline, CDR1 is WSHSY, CDR2 SAAADI. The CDR3 region has the DNA TGCGCCAGCAGTGAGAGCACAGGGGGGGAAAAACTGTTTTTT. Its protein product is CASSESTGGEKLFF.

This clonotype was seen a handful of times. The CDR3 nucleotides are TGTGCCAGCAGGGGATTGATGGGAAACACCATATATTTT. Translating gives CASRGLMGNTIYF. The rearrangement uses TRBV7-9 and TRBJ1-3; no reliable D call. The ends were cut back, 6 bases at V and 4 bases at J, with 10 bases in the middle. The germline gives CDR1 SEHNR, CDR2 FQNEAQ (reference sequence). The CDR3 is made up of 13 amino acids.

A few counts support this clonotype. The CDR3 reads CSAITRTNEKLFF. CDR3 bases: TGCAGTGCCATAACTAGGACTAATGAAAAACTGTTTTTT. V is TRBV20-1 and J is TRBJ1-4; D gene ambiguous. This CDR3 spans 13 amino acids. V shed 6 bases and J shed 2 bases, with 10 bases lying between them. Germline values: CDR1 DFQATT, CDR2 SNEGSKA (reference sequence).

The V call is TRBV6-1, the J call TRBJ2-1; tentatively, D is TRBD1 or TRBD2 (5 bases each). Trimming removed 6 bases at V and 4 bases at J, with 13 bases between. This CDR3 region has 14 residues. The germline V gene has CDR1 MNHNS and CDR2 SASEGT. The CDR3 DNA reads as TGTGCCAGCAGACGTCGGGGCCAGTACAATGAGCAGTTCTTC. It is translated as CASRRRGQYNEQFF.

This clonotype has ten or more counts. The V and J genes are TRBV7-2 and TRBJ1-5, with 7 nucleotides matching TRBD1. Germline CDR1 SGHTA, CDR2 FQGNSA. This CDR3 contains 14 residues. J lost 7 bases, V lost 5 bases, and 8 bases had no gene match. For the CDR3, the DNA is TGTGCCAGCAGCCTACGACAGGGTCGCCAGCCCCAGCATTTT. The encoded protein is CASSLRQGRQPQHF.

This clonotype was recorded many times. The genes are TRBV7-8 and TRBJ2-6; 7 nucleotides match TRBD2. The CDR3 length is 18 residues. CDR1 SGHVS and CDR2 FQNEAQ come from the germline V gene. With 8 bases clipped from V and 4 bases from J, the junction kept 17 bases outside the gene matches. CDR3 region: CASRKGRTSRRGANVLTF. The CDR3 DNA reads TGTGCCAGCCGAAAGGGTAGGACTAGTCGTCGAGGGGCCAACGTCCTGACTTTC.

Comments on this clonotype: One end of the junction does not line up with germline, which may come from a read error. This chain joins TRBV7-4 and TRBJ1-1; D is possibly TRBD1 (5 bases). The CDR3 consists of 14 residues. Germline loops: CDR1 SGHVT, CDR2 SQSDAQ. CDR3 bases: TGTGCCAGCAGCCCCTCATCTCGGGGGACTGAAGCTTTATTT. Its protein is CASSPSSRGTEALF.

This rearrangement joins TRBV6-2 or TRBV6-3 to TRBJ2-7; D not certain. The CDR3 has 13 residues. Germline values: CDR1 MNHEY, CDR2 SVGEGT. V was pared by 6 bases and J by 3 bases, with 12 bases between. CDR3 in amino acids: CASSLHIGYEQYF. Here the CDR3 DNA reads TGTGCCAGCAGCCTCCACATTGGCTACGAGCAGTACTTC.

The V call is TRBV2, the J call TRBJ2-1; D uncertain. The CDR3 loop spans 12 amino acids. Germline CDR1 SNHLY, CDR2 FYNNEI. Trimming removed 6 bases at V and 6 bases at J, with 9 bases between. CDR3 nucleotides: TGTGCCAGCAGCCCCCAGCCCAATGAGCAGTTCTTC. Translated: CASSPQPNEQFF.

The rearrangement uses TRBV10-3 and TRBJ2-5; no definite D call. V shed 2 bases and J shed 5 bases, with 6 bases lying between them. Germline V gene lookup returns CDR1 ENHRY and CDR2 SYGVKD. This CDR3 is built from 12 residues. CDR3 sequence reads: CAISEETETQYF. The CDR3 DNA reads as TGTGCCATCAGTGAGGAGACGGAGACCCAGTACTTC.

There are a few counts of this clonotype. The chain couples TRBV12-5 to TRBJ1-4; 7 bases agree with TRBD1. Germline lookup yields CDR1 LGHNT and CDR2 FRNRAP. The V segment lost 5 bases and the J segment 3 bases; nucleotides outside the gene matches: 3. The CDR3 is 14 amino acids. CDR3 residues: CASGKGTANEKLFF. The CDR3 DNA reads TGTGCTAGTGGTAAAGGGACAGCTAATGAAAAACTGTTTTTT.

This clonotype was counted only a few times. The chain has TRBV12-3 or TRBV12-4 and TRBJ1-1; D remains ambiguous. Trimming took 6 bases from V and 3 from J, leaving 11 bases between them. The CDR3 extends over 13 amino acids. The DNA of the CDR3 is TGTGCCAGCAGCCCTGACGGCCACACTGAAGCTTTCTTT. The encoded protein is CASSPDGHTEAFF.

Points on this clonotype: This may stem from a read error, because a much larger clone lies one nucleotide away. The chain is built from TRBV7-2 and TRBJ2-3; D not resolved. This CDR3 is built from 13 residues. Germline assignment: CDR1 SGHTA and CDR2 FQGNSA. The CDR3 loop reads CDSSIGSDDTQYF. In DNA, the CDR3 is TGTGACAGCAGCATCGGCTCGGACGATACGCAGTATTTT. The entire variable domain, with the rest obtained from reference TRBV7-2 and TRBJ2-3, is as follows: GAGVSQSPSNKVTEKGKDVELRCDPISGHTALYWYRQSLGQGLEFLIYFQGNSAPDKSGLPSDRFSAERTGGSVSTLTIQRTQQEDSAVYLCDSSIGSDDTQYFGPGTRLTVL.

This clonotype showed up many times. The chain is built from TRBV6-1 and TRBJ1-4; D gene unclear. The CDR3 is made up of 14 amino acids. The germline V and J ends were trimmed by 1 base and 4 bases, with 7 bases remaining between them. CDR1 MNHNS and CDR2 SASEGT come from the germline V gene. CDR3 sequence reads: CASSEGADNEKLFF. CDR3 coding DNA: TGTGCCAGCAGTGAAGGGGCTGATAATGAAAAACTGTTTTTT.

The chain recombines TRBV6-6 with TRBJ1-6; no definite D call. Germline values: CDR1 MNHNY, CDR2 SVGAGI (reference sequence). The CDR3 consists of 16 residues. V gave up 5 bases and J gave up 7 bases, with 18 bases separating them. CDR3 DNA: TGTGCCAGCAGTCGACCGTCCCAGACCCCAAATTCACCCCTCCACTTT. Translated, it gives CASSRPSQTPNSPLHF.

This clonotype was counted only a few times. The chain is built from TRBV15 and TRBJ1-2; D might be TRBD1 (5 bases). Per germline, CDR1 LNHNV and CDR2 YYDKDF (reference sequence). The CDR3 contains 15 residues. V lost 0 bases to trimming and J lost 4 bases, with 12 bases between them. The CDR3 DNA is TGTGCCACCAGCAGAGATGAAGACAGAACCTATGGCTACACCTTC. Its translation: CATSRDEDRTYGYTF.

The chain employs TRBV6-8 and TRBJ2-7; 7 bases line up with TRBD1. CDR1 MNHGY and CDR2 SAAAGT come from the germline V gene. With V trimmed by 8 bases and J by 0 bases, 7 bases remained unmatched. The CDR3 covers 14 residues. CDR3 coding DNA: TGTGCCAGCCGGACAGGTCGGGCCTCCTACGAGCAGTACTTC. As protein: CASRTGRASYEQYF.

The chain recombines TRBV5-1 with TRBJ2-1; 7 positions match TRBD1. Germline loops: CDR1 SGHRS, CDR2 YFSETQ. CDR3 size: 16 residues. V was clipped by 4 bases and J by 4 bases; unmatched bases: 11. The CDR3 nucleotides read TGCGCCAGCAGCCTGACAGGGCAAAGTTCGTACAATGAGCAGTTCTTC. Amino acid sequence: CASSLTGQSSYNEQFF.

V usage is TRBV7-6 and J usage is TRBJ1-2; the D is unclear. The germline V and J ends were trimmed by 5 bases and 4 bases, with 11 bases remaining between them. Germline-derived CDR1 and CDR2 are SGHVS and FNYEAQ. This CDR3 is 13 amino acids long. The CDR3 loop is CASSPGSGYGYTF. CDR3 bases: TGTGCCAGCAGCCCCGGGAGTGGCTATGGCTACACCTTC.

This clonotype has only a few counts. The rearrangement uses TRBV7-9 and TRBJ1-6; the D gene is possibly TRBD1 (5 bases). The CDR3 consists of 15 residues. Germline CDR1 SEHNR, CDR2 FQNEAQ (reference sequence). Trimming removed 11 bases from V and 2 bases from J, with 16 bases in between. The CDR3 loop is CAAGGPGTYNSPLHF. For the CDR3, the DNA is TGTGCCGCGGGGGGTCCCGGGACCTATAATTCACCCCTCCACTTT.

This clonotype was picked up a small number of times. The rearrangement joins TRBV7-2 to TRBJ2-4; 8 bases fit TRBD2. The CDR3 spans 16 residues. The V and J ends lost 1 base and 4 bases, in that order; junction bases with no gene match: 6. Germline lookup yields CDR1 SGHTA and CDR2 FQGNSA. The CDR3, as DNA: TGTGCCAGCAGCTTAGAGTCCCCTAGCGGGAAAAACATTCAGTACTTC. Translation gives CASSLESPSGKNIQYF.

The chain uses TRBV6-2 or TRBV6-3 and TRBJ2-4; D possibly corresponds to TRBD1 (6 bases). The CDR3 extends over 14 amino acids. Germline V gene sequence: CDR1 MNHEY, CDR2 SVGEGT. The V gene lost 6 bases and the J gene lost 0 bases, with 9 bases spanning the gap. CDR3 DNA: TGTGCCAGCAGCCGAGGGGGAGCCAAAAACATTCAGTACTTC. Translating it yields CASSRGGAKNIQYF.